This is a list of T cell receptor beta chains from one sample in a study of somatic mutations in cytotoxic T cells in rheumatoid arthritis. This table comes from immunoSEQ multiplex PCR, and its TCRdb copy is limited to in-frame clones, with some not included. The sample includes 5,500 to 6,000 clones, about four fifths of them seen just once. The sample comprised CD8+ T cells sorted from blood. The receptors here all came from an adult with rheumatoid arthritis. CDR3s include the opening cysteine and the closing phenylalanine or tryptophan. Each record gives: J gene, CDR3 length, V gene, D gene, clone size, CDR3 protein, CDR3 DNA. A D gene is named only where the DNA matches it firmly. Not every row has a clone size; where given, it reads once, few, many or a size class.

TRBJ2-5,16,TRBV5-6,TRBD2,-,CASSYDPAGVQETQYF,TGTGCCAGCAGCTACGACCCAGCGGGAGTTCAAGAGACCCAGTACTTC
TRBJ2-5,11,TRBV27,-,-,CASSLGETQYF,TGTGCCAGCAGTTTGGGGGAGACCCAGTACTTC
TRBJ2-1,16,TRBV13,TRBD2,-,CASSLQTSGAYNEQFF,TGTGCCAGCAGCTTACAAACTAGCGGGGCCTACAATGAGCAGTTCTTC
TRBJ1-5,15,TRBV28,-,-,CASRTTQGTIQPQHF,TGTGCCAGCAGAACGACACAGGGTACGATTCAGCCCCAGCATTTT
TRBJ2-1,14,TRBV2,TRBD2,few,CARQGLAGTDEQFF,TGTGCCAGGCAGGGACTAGCGGGTACTGATGAGCAGTTCTTC
TRBJ2-1,15,TRBV6-4,TRBD1,few,CASSDGQGEGNEQFF,TGTGCCAGCAGTGACGGACAGGGGGAGGGCAATGAGCAGTTCTTC
TRBJ1-1,14,TRBV10-1,-,-,CASSESLGNTEAFF,TGCGCCAGCAGTGAGTCGCTGGGGAACACTGAAGCTTTCTTT
TRBJ2-1,17,TRBV4-2,-,-,CASSPTAEVRSYNEQFF,TGTGCCAGCAGCCCCACGGCGGAGGTAAGGTCCTACAATGAGCAGTTCTTC
TRBJ2-1,17,TRBV19,TRBD2,-,CASSIEGLAGGENEQFF,TGTGCCAGTAGTATTGAGGGACTAGCGGGAGGTGAAAATGAGCAGTTCTTC
TRBJ2-1,16,TRBV27,TRBD2,-,CASSIIAGSSYNEQFF,TGTGCCAGCAGTATTATAGCGGGAAGCTCCTACAATGAGCAGTTCTTC
TRBJ2-1,15,TRBV2,TRBD2,-,CASSGGTSGNFEQFF,TGTGCCAGCAGTGGGGGGACTAGCGGGAATTTTGAGCAGTTCTTC
TRBJ2-7,14,TRBV2,-,-,CASSVRDSTYEQYF,TGTGCCAGCAGTGTGCGGGACTCAACCTACGAGCAGTACTTC
TRBJ2-3,15,TRBV9,-,once,CASSVGGFSTDTQYF,TGTGCCAGCAGCGTAGGGGGGTTCAGCACAGATACGCAGTATTTT
TRBJ2-1,16,TRBV9,TRBD2,-,CASSPPGAGGHNEQFF,TGTGCCAGCAGCCCCCCCGGAGCGGGAGGCCACAATGAGCAGTTCTTC
TRBJ2-5,14,TRBV27,TRBD1,-,CASSYDRGGETQYF,TGTGCCAGCAGTTATGACAGGGGTGGAGAGACCCAGTACTTC
TRBJ2-1,14,TRBV7-3,-,-,CASSLILGADEQFF,TGTGCCAGCAGCTTAATACTCGGGGCCGATGAGCAGTTCTTC
TRBJ2-2,11,TRBV10-2,-,-,CASSEPGELFF,TGCGCCAGCAGTGAGCCCGGGGAGCTGTTTTTT
TRBJ2-7,11,TRBV5-1,-,-,CASSLGYEQYF,TGCGCCAGCAGCTTGGGCTACGAGCAGTACTTC
TRBJ2-7,12,TRBV5-6,-,-,CASSLSGYEQYF,TGTGCCAGCAGCTTGTCGGGGTACGAGCAGTACTTC
TRBJ2-1,16,TRBV5-1,TRBD2,-,CASSLKTSGSNNEQFF,TGCGCCAGCAGCTTGAAGACTAGCGGGAGCAACAATGAGCAGTTCTTC
TRBJ2-1,15,TRBV5-1,TRBD2,-,CASSGGLADGYEQFF,TGCGCCAGCAGCGGGGGACTAGCGGACGGATATGAGCAGTTCTTC
TRBJ2-3,18,TRBV10-1,-,-,CASSESEIPLNLGDTQYF,TGCGCCAGCAGTGAGTCGGAAATCCCCCTAAACCTTGGAGATACGCAGTATTTT
TRBJ2-5,15,TRBV7-7,TRBD2,once,CASSSPLAGLETQYF,TGTGCCAGCAGCTCCCCACTAGCGGGTCTGGAGACCCAGTACTTC
TRBJ2-3,16,TRBV14,-,-,CASSHRGLGYPNTQYF,TGTGCCAGCAGCCATCGGGGACTGGGGTACCCCAATACGCAGTATTTT
TRBJ2-3,17,TRBV27,TRBD1,-,CASSFTRDSSDLDTQYF,TGTGCCAGCAGTTTCACTCGGGACAGCTCCGATTTAGATACGCAGTATTTT
TRBJ2-2,13,TRBV4-1,-,-,CASSPLGTGELFF,TGCGCCAGCAGCCCCCTAGGCACCGGGGAGCTGTTTTTT
TRBJ1-2,14,TRBV19,-,-,CASSKQGTPYGYTF,TGTGCCAGTAGTAAACAGGGCACTCCCTATGGCTACACCTTC
TRBJ1-1,13,TRBV5-4,TRBD1,-,CASSPGQATKAFF,TGTGCCAGCAGCCCCGGACAGGCCACAAAAGCTTTCTTT
TRBJ2-3,14,TRBV27,-,-,CASSSGPESDTQYF,TGTGCCAGCAGTTCAGGTCCCGAGTCAGATACGCAGTATTTT
TRBJ2-1,17,TRBV18,-,-,CASSQTLKNYSYNEQFF,TGTGCCAGCTCACAGACCCTAAAGAACTACTCCTACAATGAGCAGTTCTTC
TRBJ1-3,17,TRBV5-4,TRBD1,-,CASSTGGTVGPGNTIYF,TGTGCCAGCTCAACGGGGGGGACAGTAGGGCCTGGAAACACCATATATTTT
TRBJ1-1,14,TRBV7-2,-,-,CASSLLPTVGEAFF,TGTGCCAGCAGCTTATTACCCACTGTGGGAGAAGCTTTCTTT
TRBJ2-7,14,TRBV6-1,TRBD2,once,CASSGLADSYEQYF,TGTGCCAGCAGTGGACTAGCGGACTCCTACGAGCAGTACTTC
TRBJ2-7,14,TRBV7-8,TRBD2,-,CASSPAGVTYEQYF,TGTGCCAGCAGCCCAGCGGGAGTTACCTACGAGCAGTACTTC
TRBJ1-1,14,TRBV7-9,-,few,CASSLNGVRTEAFF,TGTGCCAGCAGCTTAAACGGTGTCCGCACTGAAGCTTTCTTT
TRBJ2-2,14,TRBV27,-,-,CASMVAENTGELFF,TGTGCCAGCATGGTAGCGGAGAACACCGGGGAGCTGTTTTTT
TRBJ2-2,13,TRBV6-4,-,-,CASSDRDTGELFF,TGTGCCAGCAGTGACAGGGACACCGGGGAGCTGTTTTTT
TRBJ2-1,16,TRBV15,TRBD1,-,CATSRENLDRSLEQFF,TGTGCCACCAGCAGAGAAAATTTGGACAGGTCCCTCGAACAGTTCTTC
TRBJ2-7,18,TRBV19,TRBD2,-,CASSWGLAGGPSSYEQYF,TGTGCCAGTAGTTGGGGACTAGCGGGAGGGCCAAGCTCCTACGAGCAGTACTTC
TRBJ1-2,13,TRBV4-1,-,-,CASSYRQASGYTF,TGCGCCAGCAGCTATCGACAGGCTTCCGGCTACACCTTC
TRBJ2-3,16,TRBV6-5,-,-,CASSSTTSVVSDTQYF,TGTGCCAGCAGTTCTACGACCAGCGTAGTATCAGATACGCAGTATTTT
TRBJ2-7,16,TRBV18,TRBD2,-,CASSPLTSGNPYEQYF,TGTGCCAGCTCACCATTGACTAGCGGGAATCCCTACGAGCAGTACTTC
TRBJ2-7,14,TRBV6-1,-,-,CASSANMGSSEQYF,TGTGCCAGCAGTGCCAACATGGGGTCCAGCGAGCAGTACTTC
TRBJ1-2,13,TRBV29-1,-,-,CSVDARQNYGYTF,TGCAGCGTTGATGCGCGGCAGAACTATGGCTACACCTTC
TRBJ1-2,13,TRBV5-5,-,-,CASSTREPYGYTF,TGTGCCAGCAGCACCAGGGAACCCTATGGCTACACCTTC
TRBJ2-7,13,TRBV28,-,-,CASSFFRGYEQYF,TGTGCCAGCAGTTTCTTTAGAGGATACGAGCAGTACTTC
TRBJ2-7,16,TRBV10-1,-,-,CASSGGGGGPSDEQYF,TGCGCCAGCAGTGGAGGGGGGGGAGGGCCCTCGGACGAGCAGTACTTC
TRBJ2-7,13,TRBV9,TRBD2,few,CASSETSGNEQYF,TGTGCCAGCAGTGAGACTAGCGGGAACGAGCAGTACTTC
TRBJ1-1,13,TRBV5-1,-,once,CASSLRGGTEAFF,TGCGCCAGCAGCTTAAGGGGAGGCACTGAAGCTTTCTTT
TRBJ2-1,17,TRBV11-2,TRBD2,-,CASSSPGLAVSYNEQFF,TGTGCCAGCAGCTCGCCGGGGCTAGCGGTTTCCTACAATGAGCAGTTCTTC
TRBJ1-6,15,TRBV28,TRBD1,-,CASSSGDRDNSPLHF,TGTGCCAGCAGTTCCGGAGACAGGGATAATTCACCCCTCCACTTT
TRBJ2-7,12,TRBV30,TRBD1,few,CALDRTHYEQYF,TGTGCCTTGGACAGGACCCACTACGAGCAGTACTTC
TRBJ2-1,19,TRBV28,-,-,CASSLPSRALLGYVDEQFF,TGTGCCAGCAGTCTCCCGTCTAGAGCTCTGCTGGGGTACGTCGATGAGCAGTTCTTC